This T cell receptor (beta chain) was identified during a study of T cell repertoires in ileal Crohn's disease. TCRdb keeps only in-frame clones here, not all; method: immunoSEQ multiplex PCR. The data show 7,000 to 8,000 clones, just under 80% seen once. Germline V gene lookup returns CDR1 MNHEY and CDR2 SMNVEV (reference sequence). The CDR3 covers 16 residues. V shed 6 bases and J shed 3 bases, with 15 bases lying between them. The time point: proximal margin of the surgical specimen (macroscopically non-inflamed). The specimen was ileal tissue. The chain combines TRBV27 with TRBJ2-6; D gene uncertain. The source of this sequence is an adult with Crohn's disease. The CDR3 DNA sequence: TGTGCCAGCAGCCAGTATGGTTCGGGTGGGGCCAACGTCCTGACTTTC. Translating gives CASSQYGSGGANVLTF.